The present T cell receptor (beta chain) was sequenced within a study of shared clonotypes between healthy human individuals. J was trimmed by 7 bases and V by 8 bases; bases with no gene match: 16. Germline V CDR1 and CDR2: LNHDA, SQIVND (reference sequence). The CDR3 has 16 amino acids. TCRdb's copy holds only in-frame clones and misses some; the assay was immunoSEQ multiplex PCR. The table lists 500,000 to 550,000 clones, approximately 95% of them singletons. This sequence joins TRBV19 and TRBJ2-4, with TRBD2 identical over 8 bases. This receptor was taken from a woman in her thirties in good health. Sequencing was carried out using naive CD4+ T cells sorted from blood. As for subset: CD45RA+ positively selected. The CDR3 nucleotides are TGTGCCAGTGGGGCGCTAGCGGGCCCCGATGTGAACATTCAGTACTTC. Its protein product is CASGALAGPDVNIQYF.